One and the same sample provided the 11 T cell receptor beta chains below, sequenced in a study of cytomegalovirus exposure and HLA in healthy donors. The PCR was carried out with 60 Vbeta primers and 13 Jbeta primers. The data were produced by immunoSEQ multiplex PCR, yet TCRdb's version contains in-frame clones alone and is incomplete. The sample consists of under 200,000 clones, over 65% of them appearing once. Sequencing was carried out using PBMCs. The receptors shown here come from a woman in her thirties or forties in good health and CMV-seropositive.

Only a few counts were recorded for this clone. The chain joins TRBV6-6 to TRBJ1-5; D is uncertain. This CDR3 has 15 residues. CDR1 is MNHNY and CDR2 is SVGAGI in the germline V gene (reference sequence). V gave up 6 bases and J gave up 0 bases, with 12 bases separating them. CDR3 sequence: CASSHAGNSNQPQHF. In DNA, the CDR3 is TGTGCCAGCAGCCACGCCGGGAATAGCAATCAGCCCCAGCATTTT.

The rearrangement uses TRBV5-4 and TRBJ2-5; tentative D call: TRBD2 (5 bases). V was trimmed by 5 bases and J by 2 bases, leaving 13 bases between them. Germline lookup yields CDR1 SGHNT and CDR2 YYREEE (reference sequence). This CDR3 region has 14 residues. In DNA form, the CDR3 reads TGTGCCAGCAGTCTAAATCGGGGTCAAGAGACCCAGTACTTC. Translated: CASSLNRGQETQYF.

J is TRBJ1-1 and V is TRBV4-3; 9 bases fit TRBD1. Germline V gives CDR1 LGHNA, CDR2 YSLEER. The CDR3 covers 15 residues. V shed 1 base, J shed 8 bases, and the junction held 8 bases outside the gene matches. CDR3 in DNA: TGCGCCAGCAGCCAAGGTATGGGACAGGGAGTGGAAGCTTTCTTT. It yields the protein CASSQGMGQGVEAFF.

The chain employs TRBV6-6 and TRBJ1-5; 9 positions match TRBD1. The CDR3 sequence is 15 residues long. The germline gives CDR1 MNHNY, CDR2 SVGAGI (reference sequence). J lost 6 bases, V lost 5 bases, and 8 bases had no gene match. CDR3 loop: CASSPGQGNGQPQHF. CDR3 in DNA: TGTGCCAGCAGTCCCGGACAGGGGAATGGTCAGCCCCAGCATTTT.

This CDR3 is CASSLSSVSYEQYF. The CDR3 DNA reads TGTGCCAGCAGCTTAAGTTCAGTTTCCTACGAGCAGTACTTC. The chain joins TRBV7-9 to TRBJ2-7; no reliable D call. The CDR3 sequence is 14 residues long. V was cut by 2 bases and J by 1 base, with 9 bases left in between. Germline assignment: CDR1 SEHNR and CDR2 FQNEAQ (reference sequence).

This clone was observed a few times. The chain has TRBV5-4 and TRBJ2-7, with 10 nucleotides matching TRBD2. Trimming took 0 bases from V and 5 from J; bases not matched to a gene: 8. The CDR3 sequence is 16 residues long. Germline V gene lookup returns CDR1 SGHNT and CDR2 YYREEE (reference sequence). Written as DNA, the CDR3 is TGTGCCAGCAGCTTGGGAGCGGGAGGGCCGGGGGACGAGCAGTACTTC. It encodes CASSLGAGGPGDEQYF.

The gene calls are TRBV6-6 and TRBJ2-5; TRBD2 aligns across 9 bases. Germline CDR1 and CDR2: MNHNY and SVGAGI (reference sequence). The CDR3 length is 14 residues. J lost 5 bases, V lost 2 bases, and 3 bases had no gene match. The CDR3 reads CASSYGGGAETQYF. CDR3 in DNA: TGTGCCAGCAGTTACGGCGGGGGGGCGGAGACCCAGTACTTC.

The chain recombines TRBV9 with TRBJ2-3; 11 bases agree with TRBD2. The CDR3 runs 18 residues. The germline gives CDR1 SGDLS, CDR2 YYNGEE. Trimming removed 3 bases from V and 0 bases from J; junction bases left unmatched: 9. CDR3 sequence: CASSAGTSGLSSTDTQYF. The CDR3 DNA is TGTGCCAGCAGCGCCGGGACTAGCGGCCTTTCTAGCACAGATACGCAGTATTTT.

The V call is TRBV7-2, the J call TRBJ1-1; weak D call: TRBD1 (6 bases). The V and J ends lost 5 bases and 7 bases respectively, with 11 bases between them. Germline CDR1 and CDR2: SGHTA and FQGNSA. The CDR3 runs 12 residues. This CDR3 is CASSILQGEAFF. CDR3 DNA sequence: TGTGCCAGCAGCATCTTACAGGGTGAAGCTTTCTTT.

A single count supports this clone. The genes are TRBV10-3 and TRBJ2-3; a weak D match, TRBD2 (5 bases). V shed 0 bases and J shed 2 bases, with 9 bases lying between them. In germline, CDR1 is ENHRY, CDR2 SYGVKD. The CDR3 covers 15 residues. CDR3 nucleotide sequence: TGTGCCATCAGTGAGTCGCCGGGGTCCACAGATACGCAGTATTTT. Translating gives CAISESPGSTDTQYF.

The CDR3 coding sequence is TGCAGCGTTGACAGGCAGGGGGCGGTTGCGCAGTATTTT. Translating it yields CSVDRQGAVAQYF. The gene calls are TRBV29-1 and TRBJ2-3; TRBD1 agrees at 8 bases. CDR1 and CDR2 (germline): SQVTM, ANQGSEA. CDR3 length: 13 amino acids. With 3 bases clipped from V and 10 bases from J, the junction kept 9 bases outside the gene matches.